The table lists the clone carrying this T cell receptor (beta chain) with a few counts. The antigen remains undetermined. PCR used 60 Vbeta primers and 13 Jbeta primers. The assay was immunoSEQ multiplex PCR, and TCRdb's table has in-frame clones only and misses some. Among about 130,000 clones, approximately 80% were seen once, and the ten largest hold around 0.7%. This specimen comes from a study of cytomegalovirus exposure and HLA in healthy donors. Notes on the study in general: Per a prior analysis, the majority of TCR beta V segments were productive roughly 87% or roughly 30% of the time.

The CDR3 is 14 residues long. Per germline, CDR1 MNHNS and CDR2 SASEGT. The V and J ends lost 7 bases and 8 bases, in that order; junction bases with no gene match: 9. Sequenced sample: PBMCs. The chain is built from TRBV6-1 and TRBJ1-4; 8 bases are a match to TRBD1. This receptor was identified in a man aged 18 to 30 in good health and CMV-seronegative. CDR3 nucleotides: TGTGCCAGCACCCTGGGACAGGCGGGAGAAAAACTGTTTTTT. Translated, it gives CASTLGQAGEKLFF.